A selection of T cell receptor beta chains follows, all from one sample in a study of blood T cell repertoires in COVID-19. Generated by immunoSEQ multiplex PCR, the TCRdb table keeps only in-frame clones and is missing some. The table records 90,000 to 110,000 clones, about 80% of them present only once. Sequencing was carried out using peripheral blood. The receptors here all came from a woman between 65 and 79 years old with acute or convalescent COVID-19. CDR3s include the opening cysteine and the closing phenylalanine or tryptophan. A D gene is named only where the DNA matches it firmly. Not all rows give a size; the values are once, few, many and, for expanded clones, a class.

j_call | v_call | d_call | clone_size | cdr3_nt | cdr3_aa
TRBJ1-1 | TRBV6-2/TRBV6-3 | . | once | TGTGCCAGCAGTTACTCGGGAGGGCCCACTGAAGCTTTCTTT | CASSYSGGPTEAFF
TRBJ2-7 | TRBV2 | TRBD2 | . | TGTGCCAGCAGTGAAGCGGGTGGAGCGGGGGGGACGCGTGAGCAGTACTTC | CASSEAGGAGGTREQYF
TRBJ2-3 | TRBV11-2 | . | . | TGTGCCAGCAGCTTAGAAGGGCGAGGGGATACGCAGTATTTT | CASSLEGRGDTQYF
TRBJ2-2 | TRBV7-2 | TRBD1 | . | TGTGCCAGCAGCTCCCCGACAGGGGGTGACACCGGGGAGCTGTTTTTT | CASSSPTGGDTGELFF
TRBJ1-2 | TRBV7-2 | . | few | TGTGCCAGCAGCTTACTGGGTACAGAGGGGGAAGGCTACACCTTC | CASSLLGTEGEGYTF
TRBJ1-4 | TRBV4-1 | . | . | TGCGCCAGCAGCCAAGGGGGGGTACCAGAAAAACTGTTTTTT | CASSQGGVPEKLFF
TRBJ2-5 | TRBV3-1/TRBV3-2 | . | once | TGTGCCAGCAGCCAAGGCCTAGTGGCCCACCAAGAGACCCAGTACTTC | CASSQGLVAHQETQYF
TRBJ2-3 | TRBV4-3 | TRBD2 | few | TGCGCCAGCAGCCAAGAACCTGTCGTAGCGGGGGGTTTTGATACGCAGTATTTT | CASSQEPVVAGGFDTQYF
TRBJ1-6 | TRBV10-3 | . | . | TGTGCCATCAGTGAGTGGCCGGGGGGGTCACCCCTCCACTTT | CAISEWPGGSPLHF
TRBJ1-4 | TRBV28 | TRBD1 | few | TGTGCCAGCAGACCCCGGGACAGGGGGCGTGAAAAACTGTTTTTT | CASRPRDRGREKLFF
TRBJ1-1 | TRBV5-1 | . | . | TGCGCCAGCGGCCCCTACAGTAACACTGAAGCTTTCTTT | CASGPYSNTEAFF
TRBJ1-5 | TRBV10-3 | . | few | TGTGCCATCAGTGGACAGTCAAATCAGCCCCAGCATTTT | CAISGQSNQPQHF
TRBJ2-5 | TRBV4-1 | . | . | TGCGCCAGCAGTTTTCGGGACTTGGAGACCCAGTACTTC | CASSFRDLETQYF
TRBJ2-2 | TRBV24-1 | . | once | TGTGCCACCAGTGACCAGAACACCGGGGAGCTGTTTTTT | CATSDQNTGELFF
TRBJ2-3 | TRBV6-2/TRBV6-3 | TRBD2 | . | TGTGCCAGCAGTTACGGGAGCGGGGGGTACACAGATACGCAGTATTTT | CASSYGSGGYTDTQYF
TRBJ1-5 | TRBV6-6 | . | few | TGTGCCAGCAGTTACCCGACAGATAGCAATCAGCCCCAGCATTTT | CASSYPTDSNQPQHF
TRBJ2-7 | TRBV29-1 | . | few | TGCAGCGTTGAACTCGGAGGCCCTTACGAGCAGTACTTC | CSVELGGPYEQYF
TRBJ2-3 | TRBV10-3 | . | . | TGTGCCATCAGCCGGCGGGCCCGGACAGATACGCAGTATTTT | CAISRRARTDTQYF
TRBJ2-7 | TRBV7-7 | TRBD2 | . | TGTGCCAGCAGCTACCCCGCACTAGCGGGGAGCTCCTACGAGCAGTACTTC | CASSYPALAGSSYEQYF
TRBJ1-5 | TRBV2 | . | . | TGTGCCAGCAGTGTTAAACAGGATAATCAGCCCCAGCATTTT | CASSVKQDNQPQHF
TRBJ1-5 | TRBV27 | . | many | TGTGCCAGCAGTTTGCAGGGGTGGGGTCAGCCCCAGCATTTT | CASSLQGWGQPQHF
TRBJ2-7 | TRBV5-5 | . | . | TGTGCCAGCAGCGTGACGGGCCTCAGGGACGAGCAGTACTTC | CASSVTGLRDEQYF
TRBJ2-5 | TRBV7-9 | . | . | TGTGCCAGCAGCTTAGGCAGGATCCAAGAGACCCAGTACTTC | CASSLGRIQETQYF
TRBJ2-1 | TRBV2 | TRBD1 | . | TGTGCCAGCATGGCTACAGGGGGCAGGAGCTCCTACAATGAGCAGTTCTTC | CASMATGGRSSYNEQFF
TRBJ1-2 | TRBV6-5 | TRBD1 | . | TGTGCCAGCAGGACAGGGGGTAACTATGGCTACACCTTC | CASRTGGNYGYTF
TRBJ1-2 | TRBV5-6 | . | . | TGTGCCAGCAGCTTGTCTATCCAGGCTTATGGCTACACCTTC | CASSLSIQAYGYTF
TRBJ2-3 | TRBV5-4 | . | few | TGTGCCAGCAGCTTGGAAGGGGCAGATACGCAGTATTTT | CASSLEGADTQYF
TRBJ1-1 | TRBV6-2/TRBV6-3 | . | . | TGTGCCAGCAGTCCCGACCGGGGGGACACTGAAGCTTTCTTT | CASSPDRGDTEAFF
TRBJ1-2 | TRBV6-1 | TRBD1 | . | TGTGCCAGCAGTGAAACAGGGGAGTATGGCTACACCTTC | CASSETGEYGYTF
TRBJ2-7 | TRBV7-2 | TRBD2 | . | TGTGCCAGCAGCTACCGGGGGGGGGCCTCCTACGAGCAGTACTTC | CASSYRGGASYEQYF
TRBJ1-6 | TRBV7-2 | . | many | TGTGCCAGCGAGACGGGTTTTGGTTCACCCCTCCACTTT | CASETGFGSPLHF
TRBJ2-3 | TRBV29-1 | TRBD2 | . | TGCAGCATTAGCGGGGGTCGCACAGATACGCAGTATTTT | CSISGGRTDTQYF
TRBJ1-2 | TRBV30 | . | few | TGTGCCTGGAGTAAGCAGGGTAACTATGGCTACACCTTC | CAWSKQGNYGYTF
TRBJ1-1 | TRBV30 | . | . | TGTGCCTGGAGTGTACGCGGATACACTGAAGCTTTCTTT | CAWSVRGYTEAFF
TRBJ2-5 | TRBV7-9 | TRBD1 | . | TGTGCCAGCAGCTTAGTTACCGGGACAGGGTGGTCCCAGTACTTC | CASSLVTGTGWSQYF
TRBJ2-1 | TRBV6-5 | TRBD2 | . | TGTGCCAGCAGGGGACTAGCGGGGTCCCGGGGTGAGCAGTTCTTC | CASRGLAGSRGEQFF
TRBJ1-2 | TRBV27 | . | once | TGTGCCAGCAGTTTACGTCCTAACTATGGCTACACCTTC | CASSLRPNYGYTF
TRBJ1-2 | TRBV11-2 | TRBD1 | . | TGTGCCAGCAGATCCGACAGGGGAGGTCGGGGCTACACCTTC | CASRSDRGGRGYTF
TRBJ2-7 | TRBV18 | . | . | TGTGCCAGCTCACCCCTCGGGGGAAAAGACGAGCAGTACTTC | CASSPLGGKDEQYF
TRBJ2-1 | TRBV6-2/TRBV6-3 | . | . | TGTGCCAGCAGTTACTCGAGTACGGGGGAGTACAATGAGCAGTTCTTC | CASSYSSTGEYNEQFF
TRBJ1-5 | TRBV2 | . | few | TGTGCCAGCACCAGGGAAAGCAATCAGCCCCAGCATTTT | CASTRESNQPQHF
TRBJ1-4 | TRBV4-1 | TRBD1 | . | TGCGCCAGCAGCAAGATGGGACAGGCCCTTGCAACTAATGAAAAACTGTTTTTT | CASSKMGQALATNEKLFF
TRBJ2-2 | TRBV5-1 | . | few | TGCGCCAGCAGCTTGGGACAGGTTTGGACCGGGGAGCTGTTTTTT | CASSLGQVWTGELFF
TRBJ2-2 | TRBV10-1 | . | . | TGCGCCAGCAGTGGAGCAAAAAACAGGGCCCCGAACACCGGGGAGCTGTTTTTT | CASSGAKNRAPNTGELFF
TRBJ1-1 | TRBV2 | . | . | TGTGCCAGCAGTAAGCAACCGAACACTGAAGCTTTCTTT | CASSKQPNTEAFF
TRBJ2-2 | TRBV21-1 | . | few | TGTGCCAGCAGCCCCCGCCTGCAAGGGGCCGGGGAGCTGTTTTTT | CASSPRLQGAGELFF
TRBJ2-7 | TRBV7-9 | TRBD2 | . | TGTGCCAGCAGCCCTACGGGGGGCTCCTACGAGCAGTACTTC | CASSPTGGSYEQYF
TRBJ2-3 | TRBV5-6 | . | . | TGTGCCAGCAGCACGACAGGGCGGGGTACGCAGTATTTT | CASSTTGRGTQYF
TRBJ1-5 | TRBV21-1 | . | once | TGTGCCAGCCTAACCGGCAGGGCTGGCAATCAGCCCCAGCATTTT | CASLTGRAGNQPQHF
TRBJ1-5 | TRBV6-5 | . | . | TGTGCCAGCAGTTACTCGATCGGGAATCAGCCCCAGCATTTT | CASSYSIGNQPQHF
TRBJ2-3 | TRBV5-1 | . | . | TGCGCCAGCAGCTTGTCTTCACTCACAGATACGCAGTATTTT | CASSLSSLTDTQYF
TRBJ2-3 | TRBV5-1 | TRBD2 | . | TGCGCCAGCAGCTTACAAGGGACTAGTCTCGATACGCAGTATTTT | CASSLQGTSLDTQYF
TRBJ1-1 | TRBV11-2 | . | . | TGTGCCAGCAGCTTAGGAGGGGGATTCACTGAAGCTTTCTTT | CASSLGGGFTEAFF
TRBJ2-1 | TRBV27 | TRBD1 | . | TGTGCCAGCAGTTCACAGGGGGAGCCCTACAATGAGCAGTTCTTC | CASSSQGEPYNEQFF
TRBJ1-5 | TRBV11-2 | . | . | TGTGCCAGCAGCTTACAGGACAGCCGCAATCAGCCCCAGCATTTT | CASSLQDSRNQPQHF
TRBJ2-7 | TRBV11-2 | TRBD1 | few | TGTGCCAGCAGCCGAAGGGACAGATCCCCTACCTACGAGCAGTACTTC | CASSRRDRSPTYEQYF
TRBJ1-2 | TRBV12-3/TRBV12-4 | . | . | TGTGCCAGCAGTCTAATATATGGCTACACCTTC | CASSLIYGYTF
TRBJ1-1 | TRBV5-6 | . | few | TGTGCCAGCAACCCCCAGGAATTGAACACTGAAGCTTTCTTT | CASNPQELNTEAFF
TRBJ2-5 | TRBV25-1 | . | . | TGTGCCAGCAGTGAATATCGAGGACAGCAAGAGACCCAGTACTTC | CASSEYRGQQETQYF
TRBJ2-5 | TRBV18 | TRBD1 | . | TGTGCCAGCTCACGAAGCCTGAGGGGGACAGGCCAAGAGACCCAGTACTTC | CASSRSLRGTGQETQYF